Sequencing of this TCR beta chain was carried out in a study of T cell changes during pregnancy in multiple sclerosis. Here immunoSEQ multiplex PCR was the method, and the copy in TCRdb shows in-frame clones only, minus some. The table has roughly 50,000 clones, 75% to 95% seen once. The sequence came from a female donor in good health, enrolled as a control in a pregnancy study. The sequenced sample was peripheral blood, obtained after pregnancy.

The DNA for the CDR3 is TGTGCCACCAGTCAAGGGGTACTTCTCATGAACACTGAAGCTTTCTTT. The encoded protein is CATSQGVLLMNTEAFF. The chain uses TRBV15 and TRBJ1-1; TRBD1 is a possible D gene (5 bases). With 6 bases removed from V and 0 bases from J, the gap between germline ends came to 17 bases. Germline lookup yields CDR1 LNHNV and CDR2 YYDKDF (reference sequence). CDR3 length: 16 residues.